This T cell receptor beta chain is from a study of T cell responses to AZD1222 COVID-19 vaccine (dated by TCRdb to the early 2020s). For context, the study as a whole: Because spike-specific TCR depth and breadth did not differ between the two schedules, AZD1222 recipients who got a second dose at roughly 4 weeks were pooled with those who got a second dose at roughly 12 weeks. Enrollment into the trials was organized by age into subgroups of 18-55, 56-69 and 70-plus years, and those subgroups contained around 150, 28 and 57 TCR-sequenced participants, respectively. TCR sequencing covered over 230 trial participants: around 210 given two doses of AZD1222 and about 26 given two doses of MenACWY control vaccine.

The CDR3 has 14 amino acids, counting the end cysteine and phenylalanine. This entry keeps only the CDR3 DNA: 42 bases, framed from base 1. CDR1 and CDR2, per the germline V gene, are SNHLY and FYNNEI. Trimming removed 5 bases from V and 1 base from J, leaving 11 bases between the germline ends. In the case of this clone: There is no known antigen for this receptor. Per-base qualities were not stored, and no clone one base away is much larger.

In the paper's terms, the time point label means: baseline before first vaccination. Vaccinee samples were obtained from the UK trials COV001 and COV002, which included a single-blind randomized controlled phase 2/3 trial of AZD1222 (ChAdOx1 nCoV-19) in healthy adults. For TCRbeta chain sequencing, PBMC samples from trial participants were taken at day 0 and at day 28 after the second dose. The CDR3 regions of human TCRbeta chains were subjected to immunosequencing. The paper's data handling went like this. TCRs in the repertoires were compared against a reference library of SARS-CoV-2-specific TCRs that had been generated with the MIRA antigen-specificity platform. Breadth was defined as the fraction of unique TCRs that were SARS-CoV-2-associated. Depth was defined as the fraction of total T cells that were SARS-CoV-2-associated. Using the MIRA data, every spike-specific TCR was mapped to the spike region that the TCR reacted to and assigned to either a CD4 or a CD8 class. Log10-transformed breadth and depth values were compared by one-way ANOVA with Sidak's multiple comparisons tests. As stored in TCRdb, this immuneACCESS dataset retains in-frame rearrangements with V and J assigned. A fraction of the clones does not appear; measured against another copy, unresolved V genes explain less than half of the discrepancy, and the remainder lacks a known reason. The DNA was the basis for D and trimming; V, J and clone size are from that table. The sample table records 100,000 to 150,000 clones; about 91% of these occur just once. The top ten constitute 4% to 6% of the sample.

Overall study outcomes, separate from this receptor: Most participants were white British and females outnumbered males, and the authors suggested that clonal diversity may have been underestimated. After two AZD1222 doses, spike-specific TCR breadth and depth were significantly higher than at day 0 and than in MenACWY recipients. Conclusions about previously exposed vaccinees are limited, since just a handful of AZD1222 recipients were seropositive for SARS-CoV-2 at baseline. Epitopes outside the regions mutated in the B.1.351 and B.1.1.7 variants were reportedly recognized by nearly half of the unique spike-specific TCRs. The whole spike protein was spanned by vaccine-associated CD4 TCRs, and dominant responses were seen in regions 160-218 and 743-854. Because no day 14 peak-response samples were available, the repertoires could be characterized only after the peak T cell response. In the small 56-69-year group, the increase in depth fell short of significance, most likely because of low power.

The TCR originated in an adult in good health. The V gene is TRBV2 and the J gene is TRBJ1-1; the D region possibly corresponds to TRBD1 (6 bases align). The source was peripheral blood, collected on day 0 of AZD1222 vaccination. The CDR3 region reads CASSPPGQNTEAFF. Read as DNA, the sequence is TGTGCCAGCAGTCCACCGGGACAGAACACTGAAGCTTTCTTT.